One and the same sample provided the 6 T cell receptor beta chains below, sequenced in a study of T cells after posttransplantation cyclophosphamide. The protocol was immunoSEQ multiplex PCR, while the TCRdb copy is restricted to in-frame clones and leaves out a portion. The data show about 12,000 clones, with none appearing a single time. The source material was PBMCs. All receptors derive from a woman aged 40 to 55 in good health, CMV-negative, and a related stem cell transplant donor.

In its sample, this clone was seen many times. The chain links TRBV5-6 to TRBJ1-5, with TRBD1 matching 8 bases. Trimming removed 3 bases from V and 5 bases from J; junction bases left unmatched: 19. The CDR3 contains 19 residues. The germline gives CDR1 SGHDT, CDR2 YYEEEE. The CDR3 is CASSSRRDRGMRVDQPQHF. As DNA, the CDR3 is TGTGCCAGCAGCTCACGTAGAGACAGGGGCATGAGGGTGGATCAGCCCCAGCATTTT.

This clone was seen many times. The chain uses TRBV19 and TRBJ2-7; a weak D match, TRBD1 (6 bases). The CDR3 contains 13 residues. Germline assignment: CDR1 LNHDA and CDR2 SQIVND (reference sequence). V was clipped by 4 bases and J by 1 base, with 8 bases between them. The CDR3 bases are TGTGCCAGTAGTACGACAGGATCCTACGAGCAGTACTTC. This gives the protein CASSTTGSYEQYF.

This clone was picked up many times. The chain links TRBV24-1 to TRBJ1-1, with D tentatively TRBD1 (5 bases). Trimming shortened V by 3 bases and J by 4 bases, and 14 bases separated the two germline ends. Per the germline V gene, CDR1 is KGHDR and CDR2 is SFDVKD. The CDR3 has 15 amino acids. The CDR3 loop reads CATSDNRMGGTEAFF. The CDR3 DNA reads TGTGCCACCAGTGATAATAGAATGGGGGGCACTGAAGCTTTCTTT.

Notes on this clone: A read error may be the cause here, since a much bigger clone is one base away. No conserved phenylalanine or tryptophan ends this CDR3, so it is likely a read error. This sequence joins TRBV9 and TRBJ1-2, with D possibly matching TRBD1 (5 bases). The V gene's germline CDR1 is SGDLS and CDR2 YYNGEE. The CDR3 sequence is 15 residues long. V gave up 0 bases and J gave up 5 bases, with 14 bases separating them. The CDR3 nucleotides read TGTGCCAGCAGCGTAGACTCGACAGCCGAATATGGCTACACCCTC. It translates to CASSVDSTAEYGYTL.

This clone appeared many times. This chain connects TRBV19 to TRBJ2-7; D possibly matches TRBD1 or TRBD2 (5 bases each). Germline V gene sequence: CDR1 LNHDA, CDR2 SQIVND (reference sequence). V was shortened by 3 bases and J by 4 bases, with 16 bases between the two germline ends. CDR3 length equals 15 residues. The CDR3 DNA reads as TGTGCCAGTAGTATTCAGGGAGTGAGCACATACGAGCAGTACTTC. It codes for CASSIQGVSTYEQYF.

At least ten counts were recorded for this clone. The rearrangement joins TRBV2 to TRBJ2-5; 8 bases are a match to TRBD1. The CDR3 is made up of 15 amino acids. CDR1 and CDR2 (germline): SNHLY, FYNNEI. V lost 2 bases, J lost 2 bases, and 4 bases stayed unmatched. The CDR3 reads CASSERTGWQETQYF. CDR3 in DNA: TGTGCCAGCAGTGAAAGGACAGGGTGGCAAGAGACCCAGTACTTC.